The 15 T cell receptor beta chains presented below share a single source sample, sequenced in a study of OX40 agonist ivuxolimab in advanced cancers. The library was prepared using the immunoSEQ multiplex PCR assay. Entries here come from immuneACCESS through TCRdb and include only in-frame sequences with V and J called. Some clones fail to appear in such tables; in the studies checked, an unresolved V gene covers under half of the shortfall, and the cause of the remainder is unknown. For this sample there are about 59,000 clones; around 86% appear just once. The ten largest clones take up approximately 0.4% of the sample. Material: CD4+ or CD8+ T cells sorted from blood, obtained in a trial of the OX40 agonist ivuxolimab. These receptors were taken from an adult with an advanced solid tumor such as melanoma, head and neck, liver or kidney cancer.

The chain has TRBV19 and TRBJ1-3; TRBD1 matches 10 bases. V dropped 4 bases and J dropped 2; count of bases not matched to a gene: 11. The germline CDR1 and CDR2 sequences are LNHDA and SQIVND (reference sequence). The CDR3 spans 18 residues. The CDR3, as DNA: TGTGCCAGTAGTAGACAGGGGGCGCGTGCCGACGCTGGAAACACCATATATTTT. Amino acids: CASSRQGARADAGNTIYF.

The V call is TRBV2, the J call TRBJ1-1; 7 bases agree with TRBD1. The V and J ends lost 6 bases and 2 bases, in that order; junction bases with no gene match: 6. Germline V gene data show CDR1 as SNHLY and CDR2 as FYNNEI. The CDR3 totals 14 residues. The CDR3 DNA follows: TGTGCCAGCAGAGAGACAGGGACCAACACTGAAGCTTTCTTT. This codes for CASRETGTNTEAFF. Full variable domain (missing parts from reference TRBV2 and TRBJ1-1): EPEVTQTPSHQVTQMGQEVILRCVPISNHLYFYWYRQILGQKVEFLVSFYNNEISEKSEIFDDQFSVERPDGSNFTLKIRSTKLEDSAMYFCASRETGTNTEAFFGQGTRLTVV.

The CDR3 sequence: CASSTQLAVSYERYF. The CDR3 nucleotides are TGTGCCAGCAGCACCCAACTAGCGGTGTCCTACGAGCGGTACTTC. The J gene is TRBJ2-5, the V gene TRBV2; TRBD2 matches at 8 bases. CDR1 is SNHLY and CDR2 is FYNNEI in the germline V gene. This CDR3 comprises 15 residues. V lost 6 bases and J lost 13; bases outside the gene matches: 19.

The chain uses TRBV7-2 and TRBJ2-1; perhaps D is TRBD1 or TRBD2 (5 bases each). This CDR3 region has 21 residues. V lost 4 bases to trimming and J lost 1 base, with 29 bases between them. In germline, CDR1 is SGHTA, CDR2 FQGNSA. The CDR3 DNA reads TGTGCCAGCAGCTCAGCCGGGGCGCAGCGGCAACGATTCCTTTCCTACAATGAGCAGTTCTTC. Translation: CASSSAGAQRQRFLSYNEQFF.

V is TRBV5-1 and J is TRBJ2-5, with a tentative D call TRBD1 (7 bases). The V end was cut by 4 bases, the J end by 4 bases, with 11 bases between. CDR3 size: 13 residues. The germline gives CDR1 SGHRS, CDR2 YFSETQ. The CDR3 loop reads CASSPQGGETQYF. CDR3 in DNA: TGCGCCAGCAGCCCCCAGGGGGGAGAGACCCAGTACTTC.

The gene calls are TRBV5-6 and TRBJ1-3; 9 nucleotides align to TRBD1. Germline V gives CDR1 SGHDT, CDR2 YYEEEE. The CDR3 is 14 amino acids. Trimming took 3 bases from V and 3 from J; bases not matched to a gene: 1. CDR3 amino acids: CASSSDRGGNTIYF. The CDR3 bases are TGTGCCAGCAGCTCGGACAGGGGTGGAAACACCATATATTTT.

This clone appeared a single time. The chain links TRBV27 to TRBJ2-2, with D possibly TRBD1 on 6 matching bases. V was shortened by 3 bases and J by 4 bases, with 18 bases between the two germline ends. There are 17 residues in the CDR3. From germline, CDR1 is MNHEY and CDR2 SMNVEV (reference sequence). For the CDR3, the DNA is TGTGCCAGCAGTTTTTATTCCGGGACACGGGGCACCGGGGAGCTGTTTTTT. Residues: CASSFYSGTRGTGELFF.

This rearrangement joins TRBV5-1 to TRBJ1-6; possibly TRBD1 for D (5 bases). Germline CDR1 is SGHRS and CDR2 is YFSETQ. Trimming pared 0 bases from V and 7 bases from J, leaving 14 bases between. The CDR3 consists of 16 residues. In DNA form, the CDR3 reads TGCGCCAGCAGCTTGGTCGGAGGGGCAATGAATTCACCCCTCCACTTT. It specifies CASSLVGGAMNSPLHF.

V gene TRBV7-6 combines with J gene TRBJ1-3, with D uncertain. This CDR3 is 17 amino acids long. Trimming pared 2 bases from V and 0 bases from J, leaving 14 bases between. CDR1 SGHVS and CDR2 FNYEAQ come from the germline V gene. The CDR3 DNA sequence: TGTGCCAGCAGCTTATTCGGTTGGAGGACCTCTGGAAACACCATATATTTT. This codes for CASSLFGWRTSGNTIYF.

The genes are TRBV18 and TRBJ2-2; D perhaps matches TRBD1 (5 bases). V was pared by 5 bases and J by 5 bases, with 9 bases between. This CDR3 is built from 13 residues. Germline lookup yields CDR1 KGHSH and CDR2 LQKENI. The CDR3 region is CASSSTGTGELFF. The CDR3 coding sequence is TGTGCCAGCTCATCCACAGGAACCGGGGAGCTGTTTTTT.

The V call is TRBV7-3, the J call TRBJ1-5; D unresolved. Trimming pared 2 bases from V and 4 bases from J, leaving 6 bases between. The CDR3 consists of 13 residues. The V gene's germline CDR1 is SGHTA and CDR2 FQGTGA. The CDR3 loop is CASSLSLNQPQHF. DNA of the CDR3: TGTGCCAGCAGCTTATCTCTTAATCAGCCCCAGCATTTT.

This chain joins TRBV28 and TRBJ2-2, with 7 bases matching TRBD1. The CDR3 is 15 residues long. V was clipped by 7 bases and J by 0 bases; unmatched bases: 5. Germline V CDR1 and CDR2: MDHEN, SYDVKM. In nucleotides, the CDR3 is TGTGCCAGCATACCCGGGACAGCGAACACCGGGGAGCTGTTTTTT. Its protein product is CASIPGTANTGELFF.

The chain carries TRBV6-1 and TRBJ1-4, with D possibly TRBD1 on 5 matching bases. V lost 2 bases and J 8 bases, leaving 18 bases between the germline ends. Per germline, CDR1 MNHNS and CDR2 SASEGT. The CDR3 has 16 amino acids. For the CDR3, the DNA is TGTGCCAGCAGTGAATCCCATGGGGGTTCGGGGGAAAAACTGTTTTTT. Protein sequence: CASSESHGGSGEKLFF.

In its sample, this clone was seen a few times. The V call is TRBV5-8, the J call TRBJ1-2, with 7 bases fitting TRBD1. Trimming at V came to 6 bases and at J to 1 base, leaving 12 bases not matched to a gene. Per germline, CDR1 SGHTS and CDR2 YDEGEE. The length of the CDR3 is 16 residues. DNA of the CDR3: TGTGCCAGCATCTATGAGTGGGACAGCAATAACTATGGCTACACCTTC. Translated, it gives CASIYEWDSNNYGYTF.

The chain carries TRBV6-5 and TRBJ1-4; the D gene is possibly TRBD1 (5 bases). CDR3 size: 13 residues. The V end lost 6 bases, the J end lost 2 bases, and 7 bases lay between the germline ends. In germline, CDR1 is MNHEY, CDR2 SVGAGI. The CDR3 spells CASSRDTNEKLFF. As DNA, the CDR3 is TGTGCCAGCAGCCGGGACACTAATGAAAAACTGTTTTTT.